This entry is about one TCR beta chain. Its specificity is unknown. V lost 11 bases, J lost 4 bases, and 23 bases lay in between. The length of the CDR3 is 16 residues. Germline CDR1 and CDR2: MNHNS and SASEGT. This specimen belongs to a study of T cell repertoires in cytomegalovirus infection. TCRdb reanalysed the reads using MiXCR and keeps one entry per CDR3 protein. The sample contains some 590,000 distinct CDR3 sequences, 40% of which appear only once. The chain employs TRBV6-1 and TRBJ2-2; either TRBD1 or TRBD2 may fit D (6 bases each). The specimen was cultured PBMCs, collected from culture after CMV antigen stimulation. The TCR was taken from a human donor in good health (CMV status not recorded). Some clones in this sample may be carry-over from other donors' samples. In DNA form, the CDR3 reads TGTGCCGGTGGGGGCGGGACATCCCTTACCACCGGGGAGCTGTTTTTT. This gives the protein CAGGGGTSLTTGELFF.